This TCR beta chain comes out of a study of tumour-infiltrating T cells in Burkitt lymphoma. Looking at the study overall: Productive clonality predicted overall and progression-free survival.

The CDR3 runs to 14 residues. V lost 0 bases and J lost 9, with 12 bases in between. The germline gives CDR1 MNHEY, CDR2 SMNVEV (reference sequence). Sequencing was performed with immunoSEQ multiplex PCR; in TCRdb, only in-frame clones are kept and a portion is missing. The table shows about 1,600 clones, with roughly 20% occurring only once. This receptor was obtained from a human donor with diffuse large B-cell lymphoma. The sequencing sample was made of tumor tissue. V is TRBV27 and J is TRBJ2-1; a possible D gene is TRBD2 (5 bases). The CDR3: CASSLSSPSPEQFF. DNA of the CDR3: TGTGCCAGCAGTTTATCGAGTCCTAGCCCTGAGCAGTTCTTC.